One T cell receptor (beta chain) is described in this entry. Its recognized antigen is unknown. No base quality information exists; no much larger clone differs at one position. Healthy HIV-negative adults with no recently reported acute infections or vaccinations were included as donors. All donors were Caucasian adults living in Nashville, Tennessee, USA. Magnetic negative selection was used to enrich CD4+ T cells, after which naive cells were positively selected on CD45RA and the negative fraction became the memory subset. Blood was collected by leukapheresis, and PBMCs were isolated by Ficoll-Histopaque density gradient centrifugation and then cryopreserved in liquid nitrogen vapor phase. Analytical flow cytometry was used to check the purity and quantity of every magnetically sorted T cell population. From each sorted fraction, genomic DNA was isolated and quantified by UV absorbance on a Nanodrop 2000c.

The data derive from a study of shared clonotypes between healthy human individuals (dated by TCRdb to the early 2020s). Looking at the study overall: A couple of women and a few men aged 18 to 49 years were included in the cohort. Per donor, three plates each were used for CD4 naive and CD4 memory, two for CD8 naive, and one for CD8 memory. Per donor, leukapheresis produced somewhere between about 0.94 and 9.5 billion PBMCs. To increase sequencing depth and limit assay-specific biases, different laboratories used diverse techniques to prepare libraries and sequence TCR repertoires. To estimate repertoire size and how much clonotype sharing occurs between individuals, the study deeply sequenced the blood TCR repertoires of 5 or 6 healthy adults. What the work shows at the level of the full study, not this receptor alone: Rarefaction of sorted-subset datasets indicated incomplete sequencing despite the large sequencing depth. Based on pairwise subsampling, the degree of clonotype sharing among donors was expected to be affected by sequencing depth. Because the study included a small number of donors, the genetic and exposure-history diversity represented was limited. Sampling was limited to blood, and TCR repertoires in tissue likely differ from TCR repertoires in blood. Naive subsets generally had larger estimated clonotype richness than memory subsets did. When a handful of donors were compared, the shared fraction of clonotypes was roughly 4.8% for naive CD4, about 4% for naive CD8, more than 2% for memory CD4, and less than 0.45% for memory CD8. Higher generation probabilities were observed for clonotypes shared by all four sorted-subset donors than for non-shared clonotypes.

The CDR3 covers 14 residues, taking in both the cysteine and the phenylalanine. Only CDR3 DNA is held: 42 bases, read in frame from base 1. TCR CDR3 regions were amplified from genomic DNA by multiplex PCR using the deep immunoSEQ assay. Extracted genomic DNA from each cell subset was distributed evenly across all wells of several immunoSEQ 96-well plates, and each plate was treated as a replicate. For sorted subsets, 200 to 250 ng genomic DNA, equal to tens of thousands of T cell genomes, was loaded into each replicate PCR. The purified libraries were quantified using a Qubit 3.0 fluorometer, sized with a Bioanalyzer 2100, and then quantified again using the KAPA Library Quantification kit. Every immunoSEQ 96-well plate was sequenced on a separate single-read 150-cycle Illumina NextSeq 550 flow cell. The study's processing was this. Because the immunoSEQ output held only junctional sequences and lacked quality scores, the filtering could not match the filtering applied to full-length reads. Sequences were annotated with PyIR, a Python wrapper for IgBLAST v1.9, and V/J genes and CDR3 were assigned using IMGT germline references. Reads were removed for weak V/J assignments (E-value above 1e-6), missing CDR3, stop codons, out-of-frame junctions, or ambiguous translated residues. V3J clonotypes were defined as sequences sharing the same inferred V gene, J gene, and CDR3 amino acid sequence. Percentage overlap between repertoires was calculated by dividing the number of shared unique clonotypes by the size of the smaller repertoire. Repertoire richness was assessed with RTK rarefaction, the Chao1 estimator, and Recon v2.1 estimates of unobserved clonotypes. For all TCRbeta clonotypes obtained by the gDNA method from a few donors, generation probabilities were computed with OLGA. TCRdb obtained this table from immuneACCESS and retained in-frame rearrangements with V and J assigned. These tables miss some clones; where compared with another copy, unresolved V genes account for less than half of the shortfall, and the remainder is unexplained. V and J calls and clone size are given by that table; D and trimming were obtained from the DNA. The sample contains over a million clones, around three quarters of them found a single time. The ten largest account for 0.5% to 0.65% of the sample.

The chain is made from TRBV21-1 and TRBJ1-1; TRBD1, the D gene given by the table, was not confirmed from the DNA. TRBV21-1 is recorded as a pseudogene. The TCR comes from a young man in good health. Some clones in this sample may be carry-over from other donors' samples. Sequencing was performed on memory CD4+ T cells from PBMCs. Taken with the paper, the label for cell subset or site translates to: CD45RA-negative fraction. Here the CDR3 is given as CASSKDKQILEAFF. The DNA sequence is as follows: TGTGCCAGCAGCAAAGACAAACAGATCCTTGAAGCTTTCTTT.